These 8 T cell receptor beta chains share one sample of origin, sequenced in a study of cytomegalovirus exposure and HLA in healthy donors (TCRdb year 2017). Receptors were amplified or captured by the immunoSEQ multiplex PCR assay. For the multiplex PCR, a mixture combining 60 forward primers for TCR Vbeta segments and 13 reverse primers for TCR Jbeta segments was used. TCRdb carries this immuneACCESS record with in-frame sequences only. Its versions omit some clonotypes, under half of them owing to an unresolved V gene in the studies checked, with the rest unexplained. This sample's clone table shows 55,000 to 75,000 clones. The top ten clones comprise 1.5% to 2% of the sample. The specimen was PBMCs. Source of these receptors: a woman aged 25-40 years in good health and CMV-seronegative.

The rearrangement joins TRBV6-1 to TRBJ2-3, with 13 bases aligning to TRBD2. J was trimmed by 4 bases and V by 4 bases; bases with no gene match: 5. This CDR3 spans 16 amino acids. CDR1 MNHNS and CDR2 SASEGT come from the germline V gene. CDR3 DNA: TGTGCCAGCAGTGGGACTAGCGGGAGAGGGGCAGATACGCAGTATTTT. Residues: CASSGTSGRGADTQYF.

The chain uses TRBV18 and TRBJ2-2, with D maybe TRBD1 (6 bases). The CDR3 length is 16 residues. Trimming removed 4 bases from V and 1 base from J, with 13 bases in between. Per germline, CDR1 KGHSH and CDR2 LQKENI. The CDR3 loop reads CASSRFGTRNTGELFF. CDR3 sequence (DNA): TGTGCCAGCTCACGATTCGGGACAAGGAACACCGGGGAGCTGTTTTTT.

The chain is built from TRBV6-5 and TRBJ2-3; 7 nucleotides match TRBD2. V lost 0 bases, J lost 2 bases, and 5 bases stayed unmatched. Germline V gives CDR1 MNHEY, CDR2 SVGAGI. This CDR3 has 16 amino acids. This CDR3 reads CASSYSGAGSTDTQYF. Here the CDR3 DNA reads TGTGCCAGCAGTTACTCGGGAGCGGGGTCCACAGATACGCAGTATTTT.

The V and J genes are TRBV28 and TRBJ1-2, with TRBD1 identical over 12 bases. The germline CDR1 and CDR2 sequences are MDHEN and SYDVKM. Trimming cost V 5 bases and J 8 bases; bases outside gene matches: 9. The CDR3 runs to 15 residues. CDR3 in DNA: TGTGCCAGCAGTCTTCCGGGACAGGGGGCGCTGGGCTACACCTTC. As protein: CASSLPGQGALGYTF.

This chain uses TRBV7-9 with TRBJ2-7; 8 bases agree with TRBD1. Germline-derived CDR1 and CDR2 are SEHNR and FQNEAQ (reference sequence). V lost 2 bases and J lost 2; bases outside the gene matches: 2. The CDR3 covers 14 residues. The CDR3 nucleotides read TGTGCCAGCAGCTTACCCAGGGGGCCCTACGAGCAGTACTTC. Residues: CASSLPRGPYEQYF. Using reference TRBV7-9 and TRBJ2-7 for the parts outside the CDR3, the full variable domain is DTGVSQNPRHKITKRGQNVTFRCDPISEHNRLYWYRQTLGQGPEFLTYFQNEAQLEKSRLLSDRFSAERPKGSFSTLEIQRTEQGDSAMYLCASSLPRGPYEQYFGPGTRLTVT.

The chain combines TRBV19 with TRBJ2-1; maybe TRBD2 (6 bases). V was cut by 6 bases and J by 8 bases, with 8 bases left in between. The germline gives CDR1 LNHDA, CDR2 SQIVND (reference sequence). This CDR3 region has 11 residues. DNA for the CDR3: TGTGCCAGTAGACAGCGGGATGAGCAGTTCTTC. This translates into CASRQRDEQFF. Variable domain in full (rest from reference TRBV19 and TRBJ2-1): DGGITQSPKYLFRKEGQNVTLSCEQNLNHDAMYWYRQDPGQGLRLIYYSQIVNDFQKGDIAEGYSVSREKKESFPLTVTSAQKNPTAFYLCASRQRDEQFFGPGTRLTVL.

The chain combines TRBV29-1 with TRBJ1-2, with a tentative D call TRBD1 (5 bases). This CDR3 is 11 amino acids long. The V gene lost 4 bases and the J gene lost 3 bases, with 6 bases spanning the gap. CDR1 SQVTM and CDR2 ANQGSEA come from the germline V gene. The CDR3 here is CSVGGDYGYTF. CDR3 nucleotide sequence: TGCAGCGTTGGGGGGGACTATGGCTACACCTTC.

The chain combines TRBV30 with TRBJ1-5; maybe TRBD1 (6 bases). V was trimmed by 2 bases and J by 6 bases, leaving 20 bases between them. CDR3 length: 16 amino acids. CDR1 GTSNPN and CDR2 SVGIG come from the germline V gene (reference sequence). CDR3 DNA sequence: TGTGCCTGGAGTCCCCAACAGGGTGGATTAGGTCAGCCCCAGCATTTT. It specifies CAWSPQQGGLGQPQHF.